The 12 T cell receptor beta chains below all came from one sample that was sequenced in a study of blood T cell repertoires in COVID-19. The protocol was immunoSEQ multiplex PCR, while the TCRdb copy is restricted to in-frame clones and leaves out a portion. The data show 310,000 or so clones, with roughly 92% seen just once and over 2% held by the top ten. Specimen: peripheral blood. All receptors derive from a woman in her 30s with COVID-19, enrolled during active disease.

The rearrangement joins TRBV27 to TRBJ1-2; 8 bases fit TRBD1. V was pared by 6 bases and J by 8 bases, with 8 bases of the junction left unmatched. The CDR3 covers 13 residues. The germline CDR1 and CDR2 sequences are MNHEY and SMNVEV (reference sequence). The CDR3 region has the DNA TGTGCCAGCAGAACGGGACAGGTCAGCGGCTACACCTTC. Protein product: CASRTGQVSGYTF.

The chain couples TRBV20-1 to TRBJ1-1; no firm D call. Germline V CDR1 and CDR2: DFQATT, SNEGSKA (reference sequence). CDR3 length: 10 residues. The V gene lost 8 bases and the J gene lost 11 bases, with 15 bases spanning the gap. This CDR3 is CSPPDGGAFF. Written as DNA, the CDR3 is TGCAGTCCCCCGGATGGAGGGGCTTTCTTT.

CDR3 region: CASSSGQTISYEQYF. The DNA of the CDR3 is TGTGCCAGCAGTTCGGGACAGACAATCTCCTACGAGCAGTACTTC. This sequence joins TRBV2 and TRBJ2-7, with 7 bases that match TRBD1. The trim removed 5 bases at V and 0 bases at J, leaving 7 bases unmatched. Per the germline V gene, CDR1 is SNHLY and CDR2 is FYNNEI. The CDR3 runs 15 residues.

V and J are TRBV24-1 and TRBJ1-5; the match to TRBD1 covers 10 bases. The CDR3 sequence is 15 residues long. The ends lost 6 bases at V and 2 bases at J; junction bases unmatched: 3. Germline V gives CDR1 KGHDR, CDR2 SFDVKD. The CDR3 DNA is TGTGCCACCAGTACCGGGACAGGGGGCAATCAGCCCCAGCATTTT. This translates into CATSTGTGGNQPQHF.

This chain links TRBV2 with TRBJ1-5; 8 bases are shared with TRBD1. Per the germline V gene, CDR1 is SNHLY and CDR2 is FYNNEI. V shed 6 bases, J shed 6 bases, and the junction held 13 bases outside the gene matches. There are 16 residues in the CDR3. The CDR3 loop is CASSGRRQGATQPQHF. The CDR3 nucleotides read TGTGCCAGCAGCGGACGTAGGCAGGGGGCGACTCAGCCCCAGCATTTT.

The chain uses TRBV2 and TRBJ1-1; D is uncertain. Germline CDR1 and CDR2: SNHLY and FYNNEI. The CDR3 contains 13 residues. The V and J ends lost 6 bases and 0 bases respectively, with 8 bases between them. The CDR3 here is CASRPQVNTEAFF. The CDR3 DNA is TGTGCCAGCAGACCCCAGGTGAACACTGAAGCTTTCTTT.

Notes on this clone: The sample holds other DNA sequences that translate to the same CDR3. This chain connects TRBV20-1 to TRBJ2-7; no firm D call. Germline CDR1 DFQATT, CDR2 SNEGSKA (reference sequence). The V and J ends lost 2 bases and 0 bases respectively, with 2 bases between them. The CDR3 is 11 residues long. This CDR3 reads CSARLSYEQYF. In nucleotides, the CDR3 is TGCAGTGCTAGACTCTCCTACGAGCAGTACTTC.

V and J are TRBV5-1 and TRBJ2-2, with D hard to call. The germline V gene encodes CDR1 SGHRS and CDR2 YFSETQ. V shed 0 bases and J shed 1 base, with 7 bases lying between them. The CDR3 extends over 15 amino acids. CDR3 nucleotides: TGCGCCAGCAGCTTGGGACTCCTGAACACCGGGGAGCTGTTTTTT. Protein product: CASSLGLLNTGELFF.

The CDR3 nucleotides read TGTGCCAGCAGATCGGACAATTACAATGAGCAGTTCTTC. It is translated as CASRSDNYNEQFF. The V and J genes are TRBV6-5 and TRBJ2-1; perhaps TRBD1 as D (5 bases). Germline V CDR1 and CDR2: MNHEY, SVGAGI. The germline V and J ends were trimmed by 6 bases and 4 bases, with 10 bases remaining between them. CDR3 length: 13 amino acids.

CDR3 residues: CASSLGPDTGELFF. As DNA, the CDR3 is TGTGCCAGCAGCTTAGGTCCCGACACCGGGGAGCTGTTTTTT. The V and J genes are TRBV11-3 and TRBJ2-2; no firm D call. Trimming shortened V by 1 base and J by 3 bases, and 6 bases separated the two germline ends. CDR1 and CDR2 (germline): SGHNT, YENEEA. The CDR3 runs 14 residues.

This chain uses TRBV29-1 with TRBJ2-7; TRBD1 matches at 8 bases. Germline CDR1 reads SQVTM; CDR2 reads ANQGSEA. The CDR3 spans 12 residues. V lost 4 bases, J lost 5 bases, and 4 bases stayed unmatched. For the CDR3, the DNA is TGCAGCGTTGCGGGACAGGCACACGAGCAGTACTTC. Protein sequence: CSVAGQAHEQYF.

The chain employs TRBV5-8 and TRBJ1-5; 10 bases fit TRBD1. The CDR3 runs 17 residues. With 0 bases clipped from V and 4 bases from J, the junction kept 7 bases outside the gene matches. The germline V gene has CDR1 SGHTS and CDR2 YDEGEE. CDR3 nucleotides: TGTGCCAGCAGCTTGGGGGGGACAGGGGTGTATAATCAGCCCCAGCATTTT. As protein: CASSLGGTGVYNQPQHF. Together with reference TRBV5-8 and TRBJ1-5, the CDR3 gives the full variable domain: EAGVTQSPTHLIKTRGQQATLRCSPISGHTSVYWYQQALGLGLQFLLWYDEGEERNRGNFPPRFSGRQFPNYSSELNVNALELEDSALYLCASSLGGTGVYNQPQHFGDGTRLSIL.